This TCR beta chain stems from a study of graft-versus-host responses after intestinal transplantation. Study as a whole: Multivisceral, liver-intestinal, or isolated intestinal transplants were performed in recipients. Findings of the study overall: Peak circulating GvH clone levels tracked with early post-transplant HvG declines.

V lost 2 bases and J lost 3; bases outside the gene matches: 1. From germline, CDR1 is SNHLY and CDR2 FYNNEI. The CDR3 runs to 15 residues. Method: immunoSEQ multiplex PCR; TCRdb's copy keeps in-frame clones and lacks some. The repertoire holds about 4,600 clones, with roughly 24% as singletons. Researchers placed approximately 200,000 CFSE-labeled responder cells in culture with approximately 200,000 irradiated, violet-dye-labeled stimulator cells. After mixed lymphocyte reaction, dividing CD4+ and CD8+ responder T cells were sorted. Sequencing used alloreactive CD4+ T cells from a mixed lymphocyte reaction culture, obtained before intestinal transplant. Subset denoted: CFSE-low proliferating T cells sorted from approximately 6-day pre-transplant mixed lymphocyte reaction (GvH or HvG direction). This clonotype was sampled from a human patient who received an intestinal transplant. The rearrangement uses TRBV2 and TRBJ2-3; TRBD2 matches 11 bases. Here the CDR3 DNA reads TGTGCCAGCAGTGAATGGACTAGCGGGACAGATACGCAGTATTTT. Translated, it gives CASSEWTSGTDTQYF.